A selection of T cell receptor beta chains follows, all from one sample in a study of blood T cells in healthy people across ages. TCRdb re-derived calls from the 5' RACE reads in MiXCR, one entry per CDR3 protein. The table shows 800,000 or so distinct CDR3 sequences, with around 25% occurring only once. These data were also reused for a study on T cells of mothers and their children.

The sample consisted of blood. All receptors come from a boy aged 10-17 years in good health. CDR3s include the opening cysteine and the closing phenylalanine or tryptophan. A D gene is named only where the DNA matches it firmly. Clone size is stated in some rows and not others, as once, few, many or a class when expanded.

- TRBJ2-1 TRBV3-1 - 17 CASSQESAGLPYNEQFF TGTGCCAGCAGCCAAGAGTCGGCGGGACTTCCCTACAATGAGCAGTTCTTC
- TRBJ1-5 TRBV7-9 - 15 CASSLATGSNQPQHF TGTGCCAGCAGCTTAGCTACAGGGAGCAATCAGCCCCAGCATTTT
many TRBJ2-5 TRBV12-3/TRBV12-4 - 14 CASSSRDSQETQYF TGTGCCAGCAGTTCACGGGACTCCCAAGAGACCCAGTACTTC
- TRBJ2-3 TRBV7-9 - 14 CASSLISQGDTQYF TGTGCCAGCAGCTTAATTAGCCAGGGGGATACGCAGTATTTT
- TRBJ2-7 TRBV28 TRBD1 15 CASRPGTGGPYEQYF TGTGCCAGCAGGCCAGGGACAGGGGGCCCCTACGAGCAGTACTTC
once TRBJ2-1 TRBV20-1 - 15 CSAHGWGDSYNEQFF TGCAGTGCACACGGGTGGGGCGACTCCTACAATGAGCAGTTCTTC
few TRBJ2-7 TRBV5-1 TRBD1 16 CASGRGTGDVAYEQYF TGCGCCAGCGGCCGGGGGACAGGGGACGTTGCCTACGAGCAGTACTTC
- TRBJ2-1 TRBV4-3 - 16 CASSQDRVSYYNEQFF TGCGCCAGCAGCCAAGACAGGGTCTCCTACTACAATGAGCAGTTCTTC
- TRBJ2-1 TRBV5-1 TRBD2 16 CASSFMLAGSYNEQFF TGCGCCAGCAGCTTTATGCTAGCGGGTTCCTACAATGAGCAGTTCTTC
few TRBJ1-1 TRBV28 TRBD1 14 CASSSPGGATEAFF TGTGCCAGCAGTTCTCCAGGGGGGGCCACTGAAGCTTTCTTT
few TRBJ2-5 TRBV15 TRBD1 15 CATSRLQGPQETQYF TGTGCCACCAGCCGACTACAGGGGCCCCAAGAGACCCAGTACTTC